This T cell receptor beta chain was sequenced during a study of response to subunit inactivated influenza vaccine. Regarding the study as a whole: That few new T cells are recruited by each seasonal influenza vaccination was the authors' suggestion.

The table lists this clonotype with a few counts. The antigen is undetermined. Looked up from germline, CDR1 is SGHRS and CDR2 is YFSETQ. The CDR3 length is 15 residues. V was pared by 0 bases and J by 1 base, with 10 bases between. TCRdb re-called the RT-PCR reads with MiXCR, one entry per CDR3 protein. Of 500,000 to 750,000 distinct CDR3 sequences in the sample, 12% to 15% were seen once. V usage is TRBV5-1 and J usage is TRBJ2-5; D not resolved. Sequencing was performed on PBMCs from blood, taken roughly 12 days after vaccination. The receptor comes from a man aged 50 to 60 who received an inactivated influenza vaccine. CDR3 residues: CASSLVSSLQETQYF. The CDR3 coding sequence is TGCGCCAGCAGCTTGGTTTCCAGCCTCCAAGAGACCCAGTACTTC.